This T cell receptor beta chain stems from a study of shared clonotypes between healthy human individuals. The germline V and J ends were trimmed by 5 bases and 6 bases, with 10 bases remaining between them. This CDR3 comprises 11 residues. The germline gives CDR1 DFQATT, CDR2 SNEGSKA (reference sequence). Assay used: immunoSEQ multiplex PCR; TCRdb lists only in-frame clones, some missing. Altogether approximately 530,000 clones are present, around 96% being singletons, with the ten largest covering about 0.064%. The chain combines TRBV20-1 with TRBJ1-1; D is ambiguous. This receptor was taken from a woman aged 30 to 39 in good health. Sequencing was carried out using naive CD4+ T cells sorted from blood. Stated subset: CD45RA+ positively selected. The CDR3 nucleotides read TGCAGTGCTCGGATCTGGCCTGAAGCTTTCTTT. Translation: CSARIWPEAFF.